Each of the 25 T cell receptor beta chains below was sequenced from the same sample in a study of shared clonotypes between healthy human individuals. Data came from immunoSEQ multiplex PCR; TCRdb stores just in-frame clones and leaves some out. The sample carries about half a million clones, 60% to 80% recorded once. The sequenced material came from PBMCs. The receptor set was obtained from a middle-aged woman in good health. Some clones in this sample may be carry-over from other donors' samples.

The chain couples TRBV6-1 to TRBJ1-5, with TRBD1 as a possible D gene (5 bases). The CDR3 sequence is 14 residues long. V was trimmed by 6 bases and J by 2 bases, leaving 11 bases between them. Germline V lookup: CDR1 MNHNS, CDR2 SASEGT. DNA for the CDR3: TGTGCCAGCAGACAGGAGCGGGGCAATCAGCCCCAGCATTTT. It translates to CASRQERGNQPQHF.

This clone was picked up a small number of times. The chain recombines TRBV11-2 with TRBJ2-1; 12 bases map to TRBD2. This CDR3 has 15 residues. Trimming removed 3 bases from V and 9 bases from J; junction bases left unmatched: 6. Germline-derived CDR1 and CDR2 are SGHAT and FQNNGV. The CDR3 DNA follows: TGTGCCAGCAGCTTGGCGACTAGCGGGAGTACTGAGCAGTTCTTC. As protein: CASSLATSGSTEQFF.

This chain joins TRBV28 and TRBJ1-2, with a possible D match to TRBD1 (6 bases). The V and J ends lost 6 bases and 8 bases respectively, with 19 bases between them. The CDR3 covers 14 residues. The germline V gene encodes CDR1 MDHEN and CDR2 SYDVKM. The CDR3 is CASRRDIDWGGYTF. DNA for the CDR3: TGTGCCAGCAGACGGGACATCGATTGGGGCGGCTACACCTTC.

This chain connects TRBV4-3 to TRBJ2-7, with 11 bases matching TRBD2. The CDR3 extends over 16 amino acids. Germline V CDR1 and CDR2: LGHNA, YSLEER. V shed 1 base, J shed 4 bases, and the junction held 6 bases outside the gene matches. The CDR3 region has the DNA TGCGCCAGCAGCCAAGGTATAACTAGCGGGAGTTACGAGCAGTACTTC. This codes for CASSQGITSGSYEQYF.

This clone has a single count. The chain combines TRBV9 with TRBJ2-5, with TRBD1 matching 10 bases. Germline lookup yields CDR1 SGDLS and CDR2 YYNGEE. This CDR3 comprises 13 residues. V was clipped by 4 bases and J by 9 bases; unmatched bases: 6. The chain's CDR3 is CASSFRQGASQYF. CDR3 coding DNA: TGTGCCAGCAGCTTTCGACAGGGGGCGTCCCAGTACTTC.

V and J are TRBV27 and TRBJ2-3; the D is unclear. Germline V CDR1 and CDR2: MNHEY, SMNVEV (reference sequence). V shed 10 bases and J shed 1 base, with 9 bases lying between them. The CDR3 runs to 12 residues. CDR3 nucleotide sequence: TGTGCCACCGGCGCCGGCACAGATACGCAGTATTTT. Translating gives CATGAGTDTQYF.

V usage is TRBV7-2 and J usage is TRBJ2-6; possibly TRBD2 for D (5 bases). There are 20 residues in the CDR3. V shed 0 bases and J shed 0 bases, with 18 bases lying between them. Per the germline V gene, CDR1 is SGHTA and CDR2 is FQGNSA. The CDR3 protein is CASSLAWSVALSSGANVLTF. The CDR3 DNA sequence: TGTGCCAGCAGCTTAGCTTGGTCCGTAGCGTTAAGCTCTGGGGCCAACGTCCTGACTTTC.

V gene TRBV7-2 combines with J gene TRBJ2-7; no reliable D call. The CDR3 is 14 amino acids. V was clipped by 1 base and J by 2 bases, with 9 bases between them. Germline assignment: CDR1 SGHTA and CDR2 FQGNSA. CDR3 loop: CASSLGVGTYEQYF. The CDR3 coding sequence is TGTGCCAGCAGCTTAGGGGTAGGCACCTACGAGCAGTACTTC. Based on the CDR3 plus reference TRBV7-2 and TRBJ2-7, the full variable domain is GAGVSQSPSNKVTEKGKDVELRCDPISGHTALYWYRQSLGQGLEFLIYFQGNSAPDKSGLPSDRFSAERTGGSVSTLTIQRTQQEDSAVYLCASSLGVGTYEQYFGPGTRLTVT.

The genes are TRBV12-5 and TRBJ2-3; D may match TRBD1 or TRBD2 (5 bases each). The CDR3 runs 14 residues. The germline CDR1 and CDR2 sequences are LGHNT and FRNRAP. Trimming pared 1 base from V and 7 bases from J, leaving 12 bases between. The CDR3 spells CASGLEPGPNTQYF. As DNA, the CDR3 is TGTGCTAGTGGTTTGGAGCCGGGACCGAATACGCAGTATTTT. The whole variable domain, filled in from reference TRBV12-5 and TRBJ2-3, reads DARVTQTPRHKVTEMGQEVTMRCQPILGHNTVFWYRQTMMQGLELLAYFRNRAPLDDSGMPKDRFSAEMPDATLATLKIQPSEPRDSAVYFCASGLEPGPNTQYFGPGTRLTVL.

The chain carries TRBV7-2 and TRBJ2-3, with TRBD1 identical over 7 bases. CDR1 is SGHTA, CDR2 FQGNSA, per germline. The CDR3 is 14 amino acids. The J segment lost 6 bases and the V segment lost 5 bases, leaving 8 bases of the junction unmatched. Written as DNA, the CDR3 is TGTGCCAGCAGCACCTACAGGGGTGGCGATACGCAGTATTTT. It codes for CASSTYRGGDTQYF.

V gene TRBV5-4 combines with J gene TRBJ2-7, with TRBD1 as a possible D gene (5 bases). V lost 0 bases and J lost 7, with 14 bases in between. This CDR3 spans 14 amino acids. Germline lookup yields CDR1 SGHNT and CDR2 YYREEE (reference sequence). The CDR3 nucleotides are TGTGCCAGCAGCTTGGTAGGGGCGGCGAAAGAGCAGTACTTC. Protein sequence: CASSLVGAAKEQYF.

This chain links TRBV27 with TRBJ2-2; D may be TRBD2 (5 bases). Looked up from germline, CDR1 is MNHEY and CDR2 is SMNVEV (reference sequence). This CDR3 has 16 amino acids. V shed 5 bases and J shed 3 bases, with 16 bases lying between them. The CDR3 sequence: CASSRSKGRDTGELFF. Here the CDR3 DNA reads TGTGCCAGCAGTCGTAGTAAAGGGCGGGACACCGGGGAGCTGTTTTTT.

This CDR3 is CASRTVTAGELFF. CDR3 nucleotide sequence: TGTGCCAGCAGGACAGTGACCGCCGGGGAGCTGTTTTTT. V and J are TRBV2 and TRBJ2-2; possibly TRBD1 for D (5 bases). The germline V gene encodes CDR1 SNHLY and CDR2 FYNNEI. V dropped 6 bases and J dropped 6 bases, with 11 bases sitting between them. The CDR3 contains 13 residues.

This clone was detected many times. The chain combines TRBV28 with TRBJ2-1, with D unclear. V was trimmed by 4 bases and J by 0 bases, leaving 10 bases between them. This CDR3 has 15 amino acids. Germline V gene lookup returns CDR1 MDHEN and CDR2 SYDVKM. In DNA form, the CDR3 reads TGTGCCAGCAGTTCCGGGTCCGGCTCCTACAATGAGCAGTTCTTC. This gives the protein CASSSGSGSYNEQFF.

The rearrangement links TRBV12-2 to TRBJ1-5; TRBD1 is the table's D call and was not checked against the DNA. TRBV12-2 is a recognized pseudogene. The CDR3 is 15 residues long. Here the CDR3 DNA reads TGTGCAAGTCGCTTAGGGACAGGCACCCATCAGCCCCAGCATTTT. Translation: CASRLGTGTHQPQHF.

This clone appeared a few times. The chain employs TRBV19 and TRBJ1-5; D remains unclear. Germline loops: CDR1 LNHDA, CDR2 SQIVND (reference sequence). Trimming cost V 6 bases and J 5 bases, with 8 bases left between them. This CDR3 region has 12 residues. Here the CDR3 DNA reads TGTGCCAGTAGCGTTCCATATCAGCCCCAGCATTTT. It is translated as CASSVPYQPQHF. Using reference TRBV19 and TRBJ1-5 for the parts outside the CDR3, the full variable domain is DGGITQSPKYLFRKEGQNVTLSCEQNLNHDAMYWYRQDPGQGLRLIYYSQIVNDFQKGDIAEGYSVSREKKESFPLTVTSAQKNPTAFYLCASSVPYQPQHFGDGTRLSIL.

The V call is TRBV25-1, the J call TRBJ1-2; D remains unclear. The CDR3 extends over 15 amino acids. Trimming cost V 1 base and J 3 bases, with 12 bases left between them. Germline values: CDR1 MGHDK, CDR2 SYGVNS. The CDR3 sequence: CASSEFASSYYGYTF. The CDR3 coding sequence is TGTGCCAGCAGTGAATTTGCATCCAGTTACTATGGCTACACCTTC.

V is TRBV18 and J is TRBJ1-1; 8 bases are shared with TRBD1. This CDR3 contains 13 residues. In germline, CDR1 is KGHSH, CDR2 LQKENI. V shed 4 bases and J 6 bases; nucleotides not matched to a gene: 4. DNA for the CDR3: TGTGCCAGCTCACTGGACAGGGTATCTGAAGCTTTCTTT. It yields the protein CASSLDRVSEAFF.

The sample holds a few counts of this clone. V is TRBV14 and J is TRBJ1-4; 9 bases line up with TRBD1. Germline trimming cut 4 bases from V and 8 bases from J; bases unmatched to any gene: 8. Germline V gene sequence: CDR1 SGHDN, CDR2 FVKESK. There are 15 residues in the CDR3. The CDR3 here is CASSPRTGGAEKLFF. DNA of the CDR3: TGTGCCAGCAGCCCCCGTACAGGGGGCGCGGAAAAACTGTTTTTT.

The chain is built from TRBV5-1 and TRBJ2-7; 8 bases agree with TRBD2. V trimming: 2 bases; J trimming: 3 bases; junction bases outside the gene matches: 4. The CDR3 spans 14 residues. Germline CDR1 reads SGHRS; CDR2 reads YFSETQ. The CDR3 reads CASSLAGVRYEQYF. CDR3 sequence (DNA): TGCGCCAGCAGCTTAGCGGGAGTACGCTACGAGCAGTACTTC.

CDR3 sequence (DNA): TGTGCCAGCAGTTTTTTCACGGGACGTGGCTCAGGGGAAAAACTGTTTTTT. It translates to CASSFFTGRGSGEKLFF. The rearrangement links TRBV28 to TRBJ1-4; weak D call: TRBD1 (5 bases). The CDR3 contains 17 residues. CDR1 and CDR2 (germline): MDHEN, SYDVKM. Trimming left V 3 bases short and J 8 bases short, with 22 bases between. The whole variable domain, filled in from reference TRBV28 and TRBJ1-4, reads DVKVTQSSRYLVKRTGEKVFLECVQDMDHENMFWYRQDPGLGLRLIYFSYDVKMKEKGDIPEGYSVSREKKERFSLILESASTNQTSMYLCASSFFTGRGSGEKLFFGSGTQLSVL.

Only one count was recorded for this clone. In the same sample, other DNA sequences code for this CDR3. V gene TRBV2 combines with J gene TRBJ2-7; D remains unclear. The germline gives CDR1 SNHLY, CDR2 FYNNEI. The V gene lost 5 bases and the J gene lost 1 base, with 3 bases spanning the gap. The CDR3 spans 11 residues. The CDR3 is CASSLSYEQYF. DNA of the CDR3: TGTGCCAGCAGTCTGTCCTACGAGCAGTACTTC. The variable domain in full, completed from reference TRBV2 and TRBJ2-7, reads EPEVTQTPSHQVTQMGQEVILRCVPISNHLYFYWYRQILGQKVEFLVSFYNNEISEKSEIFDDQFSVERPDGSNFTLKIRSTKLEDSAMYFCASSLSYEQYFGPGTRLTVT.

The V and J genes are TRBV29-1 and TRBJ2-3, with TRBD2 matching over 8 bases. In germline, CDR1 is SQVTM, CDR2 ANQGSEA. There are 17 residues in the CDR3. V lost 3 bases and J lost 5; bases outside the gene matches: 16. The CDR3 DNA reads as TGCAGCGTTGACCCCTGGATTCGGGAGGGCCGCGGAGATACGCAGTATTTT. This sequence encodes CSVDPWIREGRGDTQYF.

V is TRBV18 and J is TRBJ2-1; 8 bases fit TRBD1. The CDR3 is 16 residues long. Per germline, CDR1 KGHSH and CDR2 LQKENI. J lost 1 base, V lost 5 bases, and 7 bases had no gene match. The CDR3 sequence is CASSVGQDASYNEQFF. The CDR3 DNA is TGTGCCAGCTCAGTGGGACAGGACGCATCCTACAATGAGCAGTTCTTC.

The V and J genes are TRBV7-2 and TRBJ2-5, with 7 bases aligning to TRBD1. V trimming: 2 bases; J trimming: 3 bases; junction bases outside the gene matches: 3. The germline CDR1 and CDR2 sequences are SGHTA and FQGNSA. This CDR3 comprises 14 residues. The CDR3 loop is CASSLRGGEETQYF. The CDR3 DNA is TGTGCCAGCAGCTTAAGAGGGGGCGAAGAGACCCAGTACTTC.